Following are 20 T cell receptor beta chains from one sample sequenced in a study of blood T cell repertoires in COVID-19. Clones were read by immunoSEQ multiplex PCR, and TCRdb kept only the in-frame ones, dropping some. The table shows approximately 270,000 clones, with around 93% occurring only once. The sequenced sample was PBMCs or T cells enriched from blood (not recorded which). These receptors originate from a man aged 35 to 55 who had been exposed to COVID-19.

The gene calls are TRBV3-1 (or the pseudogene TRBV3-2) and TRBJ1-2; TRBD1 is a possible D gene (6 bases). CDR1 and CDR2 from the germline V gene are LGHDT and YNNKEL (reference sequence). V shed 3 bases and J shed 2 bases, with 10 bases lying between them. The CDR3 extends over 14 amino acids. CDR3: CASSQTQGNYGYTF. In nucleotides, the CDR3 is TGTGCCAGCAGCCAGACGCAGGGGAACTATGGCTACACCTTC.

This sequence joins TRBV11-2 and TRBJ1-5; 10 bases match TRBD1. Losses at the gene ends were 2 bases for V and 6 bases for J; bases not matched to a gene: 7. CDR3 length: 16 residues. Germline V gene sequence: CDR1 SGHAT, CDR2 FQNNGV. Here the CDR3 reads CASSLNAGTGVQPQHF. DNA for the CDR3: TGTGCCAGCAGCTTAAATGCCGGGACAGGGGTTCAGCCCCAGCATTTT.

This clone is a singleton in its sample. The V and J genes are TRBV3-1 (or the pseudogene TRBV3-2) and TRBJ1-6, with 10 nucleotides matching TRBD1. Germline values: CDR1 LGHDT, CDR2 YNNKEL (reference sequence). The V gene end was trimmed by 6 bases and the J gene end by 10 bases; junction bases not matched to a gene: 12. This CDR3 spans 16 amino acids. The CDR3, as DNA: TGTGCCAGCAGTCTACTGGGGGACAGGGGAGGGTCACCCCTCCACTTT. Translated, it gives CASSLLGDRGGSPLHF.

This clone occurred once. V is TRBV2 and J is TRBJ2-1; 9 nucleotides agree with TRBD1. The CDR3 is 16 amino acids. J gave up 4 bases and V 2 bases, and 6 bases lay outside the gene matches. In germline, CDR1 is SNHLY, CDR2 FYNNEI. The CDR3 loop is CASSESSGTGYNEQFF. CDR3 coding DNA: TGTGCCAGCAGTGAATCGAGCGGGACAGGGTACAATGAGCAGTTCTTC.

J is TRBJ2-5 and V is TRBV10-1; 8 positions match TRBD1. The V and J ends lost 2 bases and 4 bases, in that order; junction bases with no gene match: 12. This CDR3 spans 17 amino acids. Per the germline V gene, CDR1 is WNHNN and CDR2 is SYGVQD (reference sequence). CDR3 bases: TGCGCCAGCAGTGAGGGTATTGCGGCAGGGGGCCCAGAGACCCAGTACTTC. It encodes CASSEGIAAGGPETQYF.

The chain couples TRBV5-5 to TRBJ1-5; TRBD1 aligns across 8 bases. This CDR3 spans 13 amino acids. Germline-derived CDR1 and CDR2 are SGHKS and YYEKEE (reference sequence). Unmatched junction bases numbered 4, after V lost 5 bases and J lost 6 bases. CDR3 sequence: CASRQGEGQPQHF. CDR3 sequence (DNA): TGTGCCAGCAGACAGGGGGAGGGTCAGCCCCAGCATTTT.

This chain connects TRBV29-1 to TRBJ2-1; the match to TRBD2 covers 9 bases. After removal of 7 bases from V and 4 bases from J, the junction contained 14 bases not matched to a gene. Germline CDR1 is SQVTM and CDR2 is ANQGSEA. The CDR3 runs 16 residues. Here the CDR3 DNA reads TGCAGCGCCGACCATGGACTAGCGCTAGAGTACAATGAGCAGTTCTTC. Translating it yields CSADHGLALEYNEQFF.

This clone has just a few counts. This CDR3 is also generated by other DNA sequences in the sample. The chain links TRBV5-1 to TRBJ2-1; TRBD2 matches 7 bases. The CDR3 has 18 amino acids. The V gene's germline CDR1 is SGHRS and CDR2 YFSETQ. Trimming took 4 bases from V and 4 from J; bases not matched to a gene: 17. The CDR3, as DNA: TGCGCCAGCAGCCCGGGGGGTCAGGTCCCCAAAGGATACAATGAGCAGTTCTTC. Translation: CASSPGGQVPKGYNEQFF.

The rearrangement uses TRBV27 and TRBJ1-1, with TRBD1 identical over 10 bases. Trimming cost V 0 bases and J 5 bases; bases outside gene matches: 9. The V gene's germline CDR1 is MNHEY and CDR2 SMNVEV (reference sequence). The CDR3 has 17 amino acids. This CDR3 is CASSLSFMTGGVTEAFF. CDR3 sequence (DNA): TGTGCCAGCAGTTTATCTTTCATGACAGGGGGCGTAACTGAAGCTTTCTTT.

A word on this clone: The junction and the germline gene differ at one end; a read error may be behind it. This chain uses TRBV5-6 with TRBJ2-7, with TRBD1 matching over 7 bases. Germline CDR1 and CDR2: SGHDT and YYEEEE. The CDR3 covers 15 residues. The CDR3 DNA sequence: TGTGCCAGCAGCTTTAGGAACAGGGGTGGGTCGAGAAACTCCTTC. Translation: CASSFRNRGGSRNSF.

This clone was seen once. This chain's CDR3 is CASSTTGFDGEKLFF. CDR3 in DNA: TGTGCCAGCAGCACGACAGGGTTTGACGGTGAAAAACTGTTTTTT. The V call is TRBV9, the J call TRBJ1-4; 7 bases line up with TRBD1. With 4 bases clipped from V and 7 bases from J, the junction kept 10 bases outside the gene matches. Germline CDR1 SGDLS, CDR2 YYNGEE. This CDR3 is 15 amino acids long.

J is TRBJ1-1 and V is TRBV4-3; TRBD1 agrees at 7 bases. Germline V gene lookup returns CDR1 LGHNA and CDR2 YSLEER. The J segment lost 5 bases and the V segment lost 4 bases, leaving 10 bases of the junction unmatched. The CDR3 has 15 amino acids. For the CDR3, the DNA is TGCGCCAGCAGCCCCTACGACAGGGCCGGGACTGAAGCTTTCTTT. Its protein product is CASSPYDRAGTEAFF.

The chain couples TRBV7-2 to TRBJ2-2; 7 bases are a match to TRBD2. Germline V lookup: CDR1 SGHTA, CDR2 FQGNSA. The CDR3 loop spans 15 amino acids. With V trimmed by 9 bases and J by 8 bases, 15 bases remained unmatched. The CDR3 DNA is TGTGCCAGTTTTGTGGGAGGGCCTTTAACTGGGGAGCTGTTTTTT. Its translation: CASFVGGPLTGELFF.

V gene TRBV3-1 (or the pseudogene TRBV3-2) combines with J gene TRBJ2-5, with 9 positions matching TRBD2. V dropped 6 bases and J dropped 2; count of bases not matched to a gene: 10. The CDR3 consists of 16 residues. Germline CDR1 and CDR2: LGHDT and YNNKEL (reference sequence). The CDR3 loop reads CASRPSGTSSQETQYF. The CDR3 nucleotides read TGTGCCAGCAGACCTTCCGGGACTAGCAGTCAAGAGACCCAGTACTTC.

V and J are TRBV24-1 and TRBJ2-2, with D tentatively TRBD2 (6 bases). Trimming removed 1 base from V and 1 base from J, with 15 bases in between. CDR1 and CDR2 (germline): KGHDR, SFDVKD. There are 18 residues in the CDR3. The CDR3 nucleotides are TGTGCCACCAGTGATTTTACCAATCGAGCGGGGAACACCGGGGAGCTGTTTTTT. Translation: CATSDFTNRAGNTGELFF.

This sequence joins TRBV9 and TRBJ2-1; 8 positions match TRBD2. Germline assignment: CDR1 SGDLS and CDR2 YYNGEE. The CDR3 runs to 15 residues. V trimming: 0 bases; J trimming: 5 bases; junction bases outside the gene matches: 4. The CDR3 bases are TGTGCCAGCAGCGTAGCGACTAGCGATCACAATGAGCAGTTCTTC. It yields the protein CASSVATSDHNEQFF.

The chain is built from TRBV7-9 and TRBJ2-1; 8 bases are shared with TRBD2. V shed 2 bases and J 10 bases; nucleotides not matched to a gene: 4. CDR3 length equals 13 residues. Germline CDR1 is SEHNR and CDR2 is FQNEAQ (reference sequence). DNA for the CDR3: TGTGCCAGCAGCTTAAGCGGGAGTTGGGAGCAGTTCTTC. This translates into CASSLSGSWEQFF.

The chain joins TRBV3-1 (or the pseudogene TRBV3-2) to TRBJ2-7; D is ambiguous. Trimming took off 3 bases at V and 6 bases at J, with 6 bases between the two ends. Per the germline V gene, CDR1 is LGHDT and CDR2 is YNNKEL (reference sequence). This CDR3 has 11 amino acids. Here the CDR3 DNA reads TGTGCCAGCAGCCAGTTTCGCGAGCAGTACTTC. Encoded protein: CASSQFREQYF.

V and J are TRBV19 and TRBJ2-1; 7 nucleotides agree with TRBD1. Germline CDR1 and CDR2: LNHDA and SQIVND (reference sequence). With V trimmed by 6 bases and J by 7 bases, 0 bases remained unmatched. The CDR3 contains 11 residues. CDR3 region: CASRQGNEQFF. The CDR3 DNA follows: TGTGCCAGTAGACAGGGGAATGAGCAGTTCTTC.

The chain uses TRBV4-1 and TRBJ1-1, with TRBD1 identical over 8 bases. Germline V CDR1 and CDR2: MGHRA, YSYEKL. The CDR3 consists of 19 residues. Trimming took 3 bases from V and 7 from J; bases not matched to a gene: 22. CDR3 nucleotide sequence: TGCGCCAGCAGCCAGCTCGTTAGGGACAGGCTCGATCTATCAAGTGAAGCTTTCTTT. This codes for CASSQLVRDRLDLSSEAFF.